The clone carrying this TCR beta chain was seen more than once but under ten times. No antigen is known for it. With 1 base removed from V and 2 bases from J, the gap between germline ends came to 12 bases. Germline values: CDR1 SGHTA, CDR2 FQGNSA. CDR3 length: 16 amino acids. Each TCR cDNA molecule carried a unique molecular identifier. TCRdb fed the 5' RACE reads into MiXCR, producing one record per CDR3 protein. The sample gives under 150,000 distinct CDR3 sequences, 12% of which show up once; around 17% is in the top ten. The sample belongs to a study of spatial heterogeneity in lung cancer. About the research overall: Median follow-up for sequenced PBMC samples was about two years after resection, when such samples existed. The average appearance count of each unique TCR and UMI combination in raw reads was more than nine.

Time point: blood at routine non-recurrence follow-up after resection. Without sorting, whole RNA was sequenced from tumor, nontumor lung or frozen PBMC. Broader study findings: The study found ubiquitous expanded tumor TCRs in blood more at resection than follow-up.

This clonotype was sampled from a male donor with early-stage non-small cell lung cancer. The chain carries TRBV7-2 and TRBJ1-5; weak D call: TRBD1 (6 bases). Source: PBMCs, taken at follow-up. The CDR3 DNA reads TGTGCCAGCAGCTTAGGGGGACACGGGGGCAATCAGCCCCAGCATTTT. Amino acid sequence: CASSLGGHGGNQPQHF.